These 10 T cell receptor beta chains were sequenced from one sample in a study of T-cell memory formation after mild COVID-19. Using its own MiXCR run on the 5' RACE reads, TCRdb lists one record per CDR3 protein. The data hold 80,000 to 90,000 distinct CDR3 sequences, with around a quarter observed a single time. Sequenced sample: PBMCs or a T cell subset sorted from them (not recorded which). Source of these receptors: a man aged 18 to 29 who had mild COVID-19 (a few samples of this study predate the infection). Cell type and time point are not known.

This clonotype was counted between two and nine times. V and J are TRBV2 and TRBJ1-5, with TRBD1 identical over 7 bases. The germline gives CDR1 SNHLY, CDR2 FYNNEI. The CDR3 has 15 residues. Germline trimming cut 5 bases from V and 2 bases from J; bases unmatched to any gene: 6. CDR3 residues: CASSQGGAGNQPQHF. The CDR3, as DNA: TGTGCCAGCAGTCAAGGGGGCGCAGGCAATCAGCCCCAGCATTTT.

This clonotype has more than one count but fewer than ten. The chain joins TRBV6-5 to TRBJ2-1, with TRBD1 matching over 11 bases. J was trimmed by 8 bases and V by 6 bases; bases with no gene match: 12. CDR1 is MNHEY and CDR2 is SVGAGI in the germline V gene. This CDR3 region has 16 residues. CDR3 in amino acids: CASSPNPGQGADEQFF. CDR3 DNA: TGTGCCAGCAGCCCGAACCCCGGACAGGGGGCTGATGAGCAGTTCTTC.

This clonotype was detected only a few times. The V gene is TRBV6-5, the J gene TRBJ1-5; D is unresolved. The CDR3 loop spans 13 amino acids. V was cut by 5 bases and J by 6 bases, with 11 bases left in between. Germline CDR1 and CDR2: MNHEY and SVGAGI. Written as DNA, the CDR3 is TGTGCCAGCAGTACCTACGGGGTTCAGCCCCAGCATTTT. Its translation is CASSTYGVQPQHF.

The V gene is TRBV9, the J gene TRBJ2-2; D unresolved. There are 12 residues in the CDR3. Per the germline V gene, CDR1 is SGDLS and CDR2 is YYNGEE. The V end lost 3 bases, the J end lost 6 bases, and 6 bases lay between the germline ends. The DNA of the CDR3 is TGTGCCAGCAGCGAGTTCCCCGGGGAGCTGTTTTTT. Its translation is CASSEFPGELFF.

The chain carries TRBV6-2 or TRBV6-3 and TRBJ1-2; D unclear. Trimming pared 6 bases from V and 4 bases from J, leaving 24 bases between. Germline CDR1 reads MNHEY; CDR2 reads SVGEGT. There are 17 residues in the CDR3. The CDR3 sequence: CASSQHSMTPDGYGYTF. The CDR3 DNA sequence: TGTGCCAGCAGCCAACACTCCATGACACCGGATGGCTATGGCTACACCTTC.

A few counts support this clonotype. In nucleotides, the CDR3 is TGTGCCAGCAGCTCAATGCTACAGCGAGATAATTCACCCCTCCACTTT. It translates to CASSSMLQRDNSPLHF. V gene TRBV7-9 combines with J gene TRBJ1-6; D is undetermined. The V gene's germline CDR1 is SEHNR and CDR2 FQNEAQ (reference sequence). The CDR3 runs 16 residues. Trimming cost V 4 bases and J 5 bases, with 15 bases left between them.

The CDR3 is CASSYGTLGGEQFF. The CDR3 DNA reads TGTGCCAGCAGTTACGGGACCCTGGGAGGCGAGCAGTTCTTC. The chain joins TRBV6-5 to TRBJ2-1, with D possibly TRBD2 on 6 matching bases. Trimming cost V 2 bases and J 10 bases, with 15 bases left between them. The CDR3 totals 14 residues. Per germline, CDR1 MNHEY and CDR2 SVGAGI.

This chain uses TRBV6-5 with TRBJ2-3, with D tentatively TRBD2 (5 bases). V gave up 3 bases and J gave up 2 bases, with 9 bases separating them. The CDR3 has 14 residues. Germline CDR1 is MNHEY and CDR2 is SVGAGI. The CDR3 sequence: CASSYGLNTDTQYF. For the CDR3, the DNA is TGTGCCAGCAGTTATGGACTCAACACAGATACGCAGTATTTT.

The chain couples TRBV4-1 to TRBJ2-2, with D hard to call. Trimming took 3 bases from V and 1 from J, leaving 9 bases between them. The CDR3 has 15 amino acids. Per the germline V gene, CDR1 is MGHRA and CDR2 is YSYEKL. CDR3 in amino acids: CASSQVKGNTGELFF. The CDR3 DNA sequence: TGCGCCAGCAGCCAGGTTAAGGGGAACACCGGGGAGCTGTTTTTT.

The J gene is TRBJ1-1, the V gene TRBV4-3; 9 nucleotides align to TRBD1. Per germline, CDR1 LGHNA and CDR2 YSLEER. Trimming cost V 3 bases and J 3 bases; bases outside gene matches: 2. This CDR3 region has 14 residues. Written as DNA, the CDR3 is TGCGCCAGCAGCCAGTACAGGGGGCACACTGAAGCTTTCTTT. This gives the protein CASSQYRGHTEAFF.